This T cell receptor beta chain was observed in a study of T cell repertoires in cytomegalovirus infection. Looking at the study overall: An indication of both CMV infection and matching HLA type came from public TCR beta signatures. Study results and limitations: CMV carriers having the relevant HLA were flagged by cumulative public TCR beta family frequency. HLA-C-restricted, CMV-specific TCR beta clonotypes were dominant ex vivo.

CDR3 length: 14 amino acids. V trimming: 5 bases; J trimming: 5 bases; junction bases outside the gene matches: 7. The germline V gene encodes CDR1 SGHTA and CDR2 FQGTGA. This clonotype was observed many times. What it binds is unknown. TCRdb redid the calling of the reads with MiXCR, one entry per CDR3 protein. The repertoire holds about 180,000 distinct CDR3 sequences, with roughly 14% as singletons. This TCR was recovered from a human donor in good health (CMV status not recorded). Some clones in this sample may be carry-over from other donors' samples. The chain uses TRBV7-3 and TRBJ2-5; 8 positions agree with TRBD2. The material sequenced was PBMCs. The CDR3 nucleotides are TGTGCCAGCAGCGTCGGGCGGGGGGTGGAGACCCAGTACTTC. Protein: CASSVGRGVETQYF.